The rows below give T cell receptor beta chains drawn from one sample of a study of T cell responses to AZD1222 COVID-19 vaccine. TCRdb's table, derived via immunoSEQ multiplex PCR, lists solely in-frame clones and lacks some. The sample comprises about 94,000 clones, around 85% of which are singletons, and 4.5% rests with the top ten. The sequencing used peripheral blood, collected 28 days after the second AZD1222 dose. All receptors come from an adult who received the AZD1222 COVID-19 vaccine. The conserved cysteine and the conserved F or W are not part of the CDR3 here. Fields, in order: clone size, V gene, CDR3 protein. Some rows have no size entry. The others give once, few or many, or a class for an expanded clone.

clone size: NA
V gene: TRBV2
CDR3 protein: ASSEAGAGSYEQY

clone size: NA
V gene: TRBV5-6
CDR3 protein: ASSLVGRGYNEQF

clone size: NA
V gene: TRBV25-1
CDR3 protein: ASSEFSSGNTIY

clone size: NA
V gene: TRBV5-1
CDR3 protein: ASSTLLYTDTQY

clone size: NA
V gene: TRBV4-1
CDR3 protein: ASSQVRGEKLF

clone size: NA
V gene: TRBV29-1
CDR3 protein: SGTRGAPGNTIY

clone size: NA
V gene: TRBV28
CDR3 protein: ASSRPGGGEKLF

clone size: NA
V gene: TRBV5-1
CDR3 protein: ASSPWRAGGLIAGHEQF

clone size: NA
V gene: TRBV7-2
CDR3 protein: ASSRFQGPYNEQF

clone size: NA
V gene: TRBV30
CDR3 protein: AGGTGWSGANVLT

clone size: NA
V gene: TRBV5-6
CDR3 protein: ASSLVTAYEQY

clone size: NA
V gene: TRBV16
CDR3 protein: ASSQSFGSTYEQY

clone size: NA
V gene: TRBV11-2
CDR3 protein: ASSLSGSSAKNIQY

clone size: NA
V gene: TRBV30
CDR3 protein: AWSVSWGAEAF

clone size: NA
V gene: TRBV28
CDR3 protein: ASSFLGNSGNTIY

clone size: NA
V gene: TRBV4-3
CDR3 protein: ASSQDWSGGSSSTDTQY

clone size: NA
V gene: TRBV3-1/TRBV3-2
CDR3 protein: ASGQTNTGELF

clone size: once
V gene: TRBV19
CDR3 protein: ASSMGPQSGLGSGYT

clone size: NA
V gene: TRBV5-5
CDR3 protein: ASSLAGFSGNTIY

clone size: NA
V gene: TRBV6-2/TRBV6-3
CDR3 protein: ASSYPGRGGAYGYT

clone size: NA
V gene: TRBV3-1/TRBV3-2
CDR3 protein: ASSPPLRTGGVKHEQY

clone size: once
V gene: TRBV11-2
CDR3 protein: ASSTRLTNEQF

clone size: NA
V gene: TRBV7-8
CDR3 protein: ASSSSFQDPNYGYT

clone size: NA
V gene: TRBV5-6
CDR3 protein: ASSLGAHQDTDTQY

clone size: NA
V gene: TRBV4-3
CDR3 protein: ASSPGQGFATNEKLF

clone size: few
V gene: TRBV7-8
CDR3 protein: ASSPRRGLTYEQY

clone size: NA
V gene: TRBV29-1
CDR3 protein: SVIGTETGNTIY

clone size: NA
V gene: TRBV4-2
CDR3 protein: ASSSVRDSNQPQH

clone size: NA
V gene: TRBV5-4
CDR3 protein: ASSLPGTGYNEQY

clone size: NA
V gene: TRBV19
CDR3 protein: ASSKKRGTEAF

clone size: NA
V gene: TRBV19
CDR3 protein: ASSTTSYPPGELF

clone size: NA
V gene: TRBV5-5
CDR3 protein: ASSPTLVPFDYEQY

clone size: NA
V gene: TRBV7-2
CDR3 protein: AIKPTGGSSYNEQF

clone size: NA
V gene: TRBV21-1
CDR3 protein: ASSKGPQSKETQY

clone size: NA
V gene: TRBV6-2/TRBV6-3
CDR3 protein: ASSTPQPTGVYEQY

clone size: NA
V gene: TRBV28
CDR3 protein: ASSTLRDSIGGYT

clone size: NA
V gene: TRBV20-1
CDR3 protein: SARKDNEQF

clone size: NA
V gene: TRBV5-6
CDR3 protein: ASRWGLAGGSNEQF

clone size: NA
V gene: TRBV10-2
CDR3 protein: ASSDPPGQPQH

clone size: once
V gene: TRBV4-3
CDR3 protein: ASSQAGGSTDTQY

clone size: NA
V gene: TRBV28
CDR3 protein: ASSFPGTSGDYSYNEQF

clone size: NA
V gene: TRBV29-1
CDR3 protein: SVTGRSGVLYEQY

clone size: NA
V gene: TRBV7-8
CDR3 protein: ASTPQERGEAF

clone size: few
V gene: TRBV6-4
CDR3 protein: ASSDSKLAGGPSYNEQF

clone size: NA
V gene: TRBV19
CDR3 protein: ASSNRGGPGTDTQY

clone size: once
V gene: TRBV18
CDR3 protein: ASSTPQGSDNYGYT

clone size: NA
V gene: TRBV6-5
CDR3 protein: ASSLGGSGANVLT

clone size: once
V gene: TRBV12-3/TRBV12-4
CDR3 protein: ASSLSGKNIQY

clone size: NA
V gene: TRBV14
CDR3 protein: ASSQDPWREGDTQY

clone size: NA
V gene: TRBV11-2
CDR3 protein: ASSLKMEQY

clone size: NA
V gene: TRBV30
CDR3 protein: AWSTRIYGYT

clone size: NA
V gene: TRBV28
CDR3 protein: ASSLAEGGEQF

clone size: NA
V gene: TRBV5-1
CDR3 protein: ASSSTGTEEAEQF

clone size: NA
V gene: TRBV5-5
CDR3 protein: ASSPTTGLNQPQH